A single sample gave rise to the 17 T cell receptor beta chains below, sequenced in a study of blood T cell repertoires in COVID-19. Some clones are missing from TCRdb's copy, which holds only in-frame ones; the method was immunoSEQ multiplex PCR. The sample carries around 62,000 clones, approximately 90% recorded once. The sequencing sample was made of PBMCs or T cells enriched from blood (not recorded which). These receptors came from a woman aged 40 to 55 who had recovered from COVID-19.

The V call is TRBV19, the J call TRBJ2-1, with 8 bases that match TRBD2. Germline-derived CDR1 and CDR2 are LNHDA and SQIVND (reference sequence). V gave up 2 bases and J gave up 7 bases; unmatched junction bases: 7. This CDR3 has 15 residues. The CDR3 DNA sequence: TGTGCCAGTAGTATACCGGGGGGGATAAAAAATGAGCAGTTCTTC. It codes for CASSIPGGIKNEQFF.

The V and J genes are TRBV2 and TRBJ2-1; 13 positions match TRBD2. CDR1 is SNHLY and CDR2 is FYNNEI in the germline V gene. The CDR3 contains 16 residues. The junction had 2 bases not matched to a gene; V was cut back by 3 bases and J by 3 bases. The CDR3, as DNA: TGTGCCAGCAGTGAGACTAGCGGGGGGTTCTACAATGAGCAGTTCTTC. This sequence encodes CASSETSGGFYNEQFF.

The chain employs TRBV6-1 and TRBJ2-7; unclear D gene. CDR1 is MNHNS and CDR2 is SASEGT in the germline V gene. The ends were cut back, 2 bases at V and 2 bases at J, with 10 bases in the middle. This CDR3 comprises 14 residues. The CDR3 sequence: CASSETVLTYEQYF. The CDR3 bases are TGTGCCAGCAGTGAAACAGTCCTTACCTACGAGCAGTACTTC.

The chain recombines TRBV11-2 with TRBJ1-1, with TRBD1 matching over 9 bases. Unmatched junction bases numbered 5, after V lost 6 bases and J lost 3 bases. The germline CDR1 and CDR2 sequences are SGHAT and FQNNGV. The CDR3 length is 14 residues. CDR3: CASRSYRGHTEAFF. In nucleotides, the CDR3 is TGTGCCAGCAGATCGTACAGGGGGCACACTGAAGCTTTCTTT.

This chain links TRBV5-5 with TRBJ2-7; TRBD1 matches at 7 bases. With 0 bases clipped from V and 7 bases from J, the junction kept 4 bases outside the gene matches. CDR1 is SGHKS, CDR2 YYEKEE, per germline (reference sequence). The CDR3 consists of 13 residues. The CDR3 here is CASSLVRGMEQYF. In nucleotides, the CDR3 is TGTGCCAGCAGCTTGGTCAGGGGGATGGAGCAGTACTTC.

The chain links TRBV7-6 to TRBJ2-7; 7 bases line up with TRBD1. The trim removed 6 bases at V and 0 bases at J, leaving 8 bases unmatched. The CDR3 consists of 15 residues. Germline loops: CDR1 SGHVS, CDR2 FNYEAQ. CDR3 loop: CASSEGAVVSYEQYF. In DNA form, the CDR3 reads TGTGCCAGCAGTGAGGGGGCGGTAGTCTCCTACGAGCAGTACTTC.

The chain has TRBV7-8 and TRBJ1-6; 8 positions agree with TRBD1. The CDR3 spans 14 residues. Germline V gene lookup returns CDR1 SGHVS and CDR2 FQNEAQ. V lost 5 bases to trimming and J lost 7 bases; unmatched junction nucleotides: 4. The chain's CDR3 is CASSRTGFNSPLHF. CDR3 bases: TGTGCCAGCAGCCGGACAGGGTTCAATTCACCCCTCCACTTT.

V gene TRBV13 combines with J gene TRBJ1-1; D perhaps matches TRBD1 (5 bases). The V gene lost 1 base and the J gene lost 6 bases, with 9 bases spanning the gap. Germline V lookup: CDR1 PRHDT, CDR2 FYEKMQ (reference sequence). This CDR3 is 13 amino acids long. CDR3 loop: CASSLERGPEAFF. CDR3 DNA sequence: TGTGCCAGCAGCTTAGAGCGGGGCCCTGAAGCTTTCTTT.

V and J are TRBV7-6 and TRBJ2-4; D gene unclear. Per the germline V gene, CDR1 is SGHVS and CDR2 is FNYEAQ. The V and J ends lost 1 base and 7 bases respectively, with 14 bases between them. The CDR3 covers 15 residues. The DNA of the CDR3 is TGTGCCAGCAGCTTAGGCCCCGACGGCGGCAACATTCAGTACTTC. Translation gives CASSLGPDGGNIQYF.

V gene TRBV2 combines with J gene TRBJ2-7; 10 nucleotides line up with TRBD1. Germline CDR1 SNHLY, CDR2 FYNNEI. The CDR3 extends over 16 amino acids. With 4 bases clipped from V and 0 bases from J, the junction kept 6 bases outside the gene matches. The CDR3 here is CASSGGTGVSSYEQYF. CDR3 coding DNA: TGTGCCAGCAGTGGGGGGACAGGGGTATCCTCCTACGAGCAGTACTTC.

The chain has TRBV7-2 and TRBJ2-5; 12 positions agree with TRBD2. The CDR3 is 15 residues long. Trimming removed 1 base from V and 5 bases from J; junction bases left unmatched: 2. The germline V gene encodes CDR1 SGHTA and CDR2 FQGNSA. The CDR3 loop is CASSLGLAGGETQYF. In DNA form, the CDR3 reads TGTGCCAGCAGCTTAGGGCTAGCGGGGGGGGAGACCCAGTACTTC.

The DNA of the CDR3 is TGTGCCAGCAGCTTAGTGGGGGCGGGCGGGGCCAACGTCCTGACTTTC. Translation gives CASSLVGAGGANVLTF. V and J are TRBV7-6 and TRBJ2-6; a possible D gene is TRBD1 (6 bases). Germline loops: CDR1 SGHVS, CDR2 FNYEAQ. CDR3 length: 16 amino acids. The V end was cut by 1 base, the J end by 4 bases, with 11 bases between. Based on the CDR3 plus reference TRBV7-6 and TRBJ2-6, the full variable domain is GAGVSQSPRYKVTKRGQDVALRCDPISGHVSLYWYRQALGQGPEFLTYFNYEAQQDKSGLPNDRFSAERPEGSISTLTIQRTEQRDSAMYRCASSLVGAGGANVLTFGAGSRLTVL.

The V gene is TRBV5-1, the J gene TRBJ2-2; D is perhaps TRBD1 (6 bases). Looked up from germline, CDR1 is SGHRS and CDR2 is YFSETQ. CDR3 size: 15 residues. The germline V and J ends were trimmed by 4 bases and 1 base, with 11 bases remaining between them. This CDR3 is CASSRTELNTGELFF. Written as DNA, the CDR3 is TGCGCCAGCAGCCGGACAGAATTGAACACCGGGGAGCTGTTTTTT.

This chain connects TRBV7-9 to TRBJ1-2; TRBD1 might be the D (5 bases). This CDR3 region has 16 residues. Trimming stripped 7 bases from V and 4 bases from J, with 22 bases between. Germline V gives CDR1 SEHNR, CDR2 FQNEAQ (reference sequence). CDR3 DNA sequence: TGTGCCAGCATAGCGGGCCCAGCTCAGGGTTTCTATGGCTACACCTTC. Protein product: CASIAGPAQGFYGYTF. The full variable domain, its missing parts supplied by reference TRBV7-9 and TRBJ1-2, is DTGVSQNPRHKITKRGQNVTFRCDPISEHNRLYWYRQTLGQGPEFLTYFQNEAQLEKSRLLSDRFSAERPKGSFSTLEIQRTEQGDSAMYLCASIAGPAQGFYGYTFGSGTRLTVV.

This clone was detected once. The CDR3, as DNA: TGTGCCAGCAGCCCTCAACTAGCTCCAAGGGCAGATACGCAGTATTTT. It yields the protein CASSPQLAPRADTQYF. The chain combines TRBV3-1 (or the pseudogene TRBV3-2) with TRBJ2-3; D may be TRBD2 (6 bases). This CDR3 comprises 16 residues. Between the trimmed V and J ends, which lost 4 bases and 4 bases, there was a span of 18 bases. Germline loops: CDR1 LGHDT, CDR2 YNNKEL (reference sequence).

The V gene is TRBV6-5, the J gene TRBJ2-2; D gene ambiguous. Trimming removed 8 bases at V and 5 bases at J, with 15 bases between. Per germline, CDR1 MNHEY and CDR2 SVGAGI. This CDR3 is built from 14 residues. CDR3 DNA: TGTGCCAGCGCAGCCTTGTGGGCAACCGGGGAGCTGTTTTTT. The encoded protein is CASAALWATGELFF.

The rearrangement uses TRBV6-5 and TRBJ2-5; D is perhaps TRBD2 (6 bases). This CDR3 spans 14 amino acids. Deletions cut 3 bases from V and 4 bases from J, with 12 bases between. The germline gives CDR1 MNHEY, CDR2 SVGAGI. Here the CDR3 DNA reads TGTGCCAGCAGTTATTCACTAGCTCGAGAGACCCAGTACTTC. This gives the protein CASSYSLARETQYF.